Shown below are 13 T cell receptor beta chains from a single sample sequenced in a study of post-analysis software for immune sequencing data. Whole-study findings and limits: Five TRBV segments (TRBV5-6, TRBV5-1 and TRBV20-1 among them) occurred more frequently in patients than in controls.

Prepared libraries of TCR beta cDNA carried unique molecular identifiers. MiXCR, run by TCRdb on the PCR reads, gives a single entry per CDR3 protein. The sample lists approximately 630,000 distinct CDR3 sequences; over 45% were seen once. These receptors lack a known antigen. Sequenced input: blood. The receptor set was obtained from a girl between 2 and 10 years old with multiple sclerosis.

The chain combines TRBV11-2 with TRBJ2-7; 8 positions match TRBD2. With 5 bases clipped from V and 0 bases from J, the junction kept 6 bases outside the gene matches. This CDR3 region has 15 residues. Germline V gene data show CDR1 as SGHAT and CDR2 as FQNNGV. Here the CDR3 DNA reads TGTGCCAGCAGCCCGAGACTAGCGAGCTCCTACGAGCAGTACTTC. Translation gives CASSPRLASSYEQYF.

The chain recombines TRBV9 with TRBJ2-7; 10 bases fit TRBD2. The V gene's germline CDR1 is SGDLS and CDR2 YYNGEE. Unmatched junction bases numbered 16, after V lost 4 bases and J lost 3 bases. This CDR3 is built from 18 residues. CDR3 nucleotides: TGTGCCAGCAGCCCAACTAGCGGGACCGCCCTCGGATTCTACGAGCAGTACTTC. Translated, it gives CASSPTSGTALGFYEQYF.

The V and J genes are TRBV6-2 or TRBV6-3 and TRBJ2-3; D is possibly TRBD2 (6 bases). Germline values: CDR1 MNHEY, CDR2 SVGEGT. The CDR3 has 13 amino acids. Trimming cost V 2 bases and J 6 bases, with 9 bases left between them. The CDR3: CASSYAGWDTQYF. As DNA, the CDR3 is TGTGCCAGCAGTTACGCGGGGTGGGATACGCAGTATTTT.

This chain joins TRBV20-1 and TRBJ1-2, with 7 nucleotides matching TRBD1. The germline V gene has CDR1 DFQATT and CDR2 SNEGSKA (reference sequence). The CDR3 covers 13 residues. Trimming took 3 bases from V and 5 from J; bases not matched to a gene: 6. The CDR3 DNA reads TGCAGTGCTAGGACAGGGTTAGGGTATGGCTACACCTTC. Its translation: CSARTGLGYGYTF.

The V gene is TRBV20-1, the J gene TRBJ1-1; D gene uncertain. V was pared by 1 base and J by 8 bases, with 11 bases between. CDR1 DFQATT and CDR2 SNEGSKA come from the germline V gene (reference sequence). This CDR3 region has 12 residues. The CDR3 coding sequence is TGCAGTGCTAGAGTAACGGCCGCCGAAGCTTTCTTT. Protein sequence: CSARVTAAEAFF.

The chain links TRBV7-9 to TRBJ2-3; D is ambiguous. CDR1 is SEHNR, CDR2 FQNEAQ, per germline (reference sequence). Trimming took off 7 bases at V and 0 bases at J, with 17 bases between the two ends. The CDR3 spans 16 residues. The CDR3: CASITKVGLSTDTQYF. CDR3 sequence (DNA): TGTGCCAGCATTACTAAGGTCGGGTTAAGCACAGATACGCAGTATTTT.

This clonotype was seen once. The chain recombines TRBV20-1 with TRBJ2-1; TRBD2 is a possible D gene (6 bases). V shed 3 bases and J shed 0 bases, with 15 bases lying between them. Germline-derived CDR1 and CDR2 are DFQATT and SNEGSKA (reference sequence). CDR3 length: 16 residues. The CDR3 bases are TGCAGTGCTAGGTGGACGCGGGGAGGCTCCTACAATGAGCAGTTCTTC. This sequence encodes CSARWTRGGSYNEQFF.

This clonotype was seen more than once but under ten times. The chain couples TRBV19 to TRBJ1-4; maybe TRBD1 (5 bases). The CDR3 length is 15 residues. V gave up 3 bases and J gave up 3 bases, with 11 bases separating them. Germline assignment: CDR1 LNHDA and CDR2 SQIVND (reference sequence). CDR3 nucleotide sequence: TGTGCCAGTAGTATCGACGGGGGATCTAATGAAAAACTGTTTTTT. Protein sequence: CASSIDGGSNEKLFF.

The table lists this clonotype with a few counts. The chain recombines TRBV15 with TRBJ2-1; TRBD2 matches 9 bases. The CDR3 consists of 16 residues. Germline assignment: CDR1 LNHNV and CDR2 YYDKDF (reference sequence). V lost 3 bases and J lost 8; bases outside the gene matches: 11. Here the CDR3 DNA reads TGTGCCACCAGCAGGACCTTTAGCGGGGGTAGGGATGAGCAGTTCTTC. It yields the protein CATSRTFSGGRDEQFF.

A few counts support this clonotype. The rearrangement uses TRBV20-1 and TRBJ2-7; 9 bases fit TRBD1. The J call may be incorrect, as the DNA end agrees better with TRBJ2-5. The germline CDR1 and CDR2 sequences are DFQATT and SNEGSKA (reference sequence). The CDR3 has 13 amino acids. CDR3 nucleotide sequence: TGCAGTCCCCTACAGGGGGCTTGGGAGACCCAGTACTTC. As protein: CSPLQGAWETQYF.

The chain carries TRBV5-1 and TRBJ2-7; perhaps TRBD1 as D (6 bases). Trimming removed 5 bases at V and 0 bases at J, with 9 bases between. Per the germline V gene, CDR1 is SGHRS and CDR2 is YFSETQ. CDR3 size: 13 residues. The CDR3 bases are TGCGCCAGCAGGGACAGCCGCTCCTACGAGCAGTACTTC. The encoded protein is CASRDSRSYEQYF.

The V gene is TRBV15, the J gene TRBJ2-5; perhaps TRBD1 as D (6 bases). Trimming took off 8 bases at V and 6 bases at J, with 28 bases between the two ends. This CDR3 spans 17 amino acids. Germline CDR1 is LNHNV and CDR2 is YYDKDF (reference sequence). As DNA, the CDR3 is TGTGCCACCGCCGAACGTGCTGGGGGCGCCCTTCTAAAGACCCAGTACTTC. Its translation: CATAERAGGALLKTQYF.

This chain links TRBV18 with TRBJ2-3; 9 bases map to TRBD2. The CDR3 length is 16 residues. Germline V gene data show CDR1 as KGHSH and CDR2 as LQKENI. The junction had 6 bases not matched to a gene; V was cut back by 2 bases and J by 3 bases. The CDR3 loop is CASSPSAGGRTDTQYF. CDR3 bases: TGTGCCAGCTCACCATCGGCGGGAGGGAGAACAGATACGCAGTATTTT.